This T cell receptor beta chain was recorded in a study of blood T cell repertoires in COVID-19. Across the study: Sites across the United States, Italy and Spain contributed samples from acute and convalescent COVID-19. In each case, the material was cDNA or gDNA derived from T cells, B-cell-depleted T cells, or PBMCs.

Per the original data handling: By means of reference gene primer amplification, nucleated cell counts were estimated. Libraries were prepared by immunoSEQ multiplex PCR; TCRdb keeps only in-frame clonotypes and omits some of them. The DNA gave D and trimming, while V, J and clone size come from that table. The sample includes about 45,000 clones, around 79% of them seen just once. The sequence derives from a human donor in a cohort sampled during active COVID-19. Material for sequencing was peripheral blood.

CDR3 in DNA: TGCGCCAGCAGCTCGATACCAAACAGGGGGCCAGAGACCCAGTACTTC. Protein product: CASSSIPNRGPETQYF. The rearrangement uses TRBV5-1 and TRBJ2-5; 9 bases are a match to TRBD1. V dropped 3 bases and J dropped 4; count of bases not matched to a gene: 10. The length of the CDR3 is 16 residues. Germline V lookup: CDR1 SGHRS, CDR2 YFSETQ.